The 31 T cell receptor beta chains below were found in one sample sequenced in a study of CXCR3-negative and CXCR3-positive naive CD8 T cells. cDNA libraries for TRB were generated by 5' RACE incorporating UMI labels. TCRdb re-called the 5' RACE reads, yielding one record per CDR3 amino acid sequence without DNA. The listing contains over 35,000 distinct CDR3 sequences. Sequencing was carried out using naive CXCR3- CD8+ T cells from blood. Subset described: CD45RO-CCR7+CD27+CD95- naive CD8+ T cells lacking CXCR3 (TNR3-). All receptors derive from a human donor in good health. Some clones in this sample may be carry-over from other donors' samples.

The CDR3: CASSFSWTSYNEQFF. The chain carries TRBV12-3 or TRBV12-4 and TRBJ2-1. This CDR3 has 15 amino acids.

The rearrangement uses TRBV6-2 or TRBV6-3 and TRBJ1-1; absent DNA, TCRdb's TRBD1 call cannot be checked. Germline V gene data show CDR1 as MNHEY and CDR2 as SVGEGT. This CDR3 comprises 15 residues. CDR3 sequence reads: CASSPPTGMNTEAFF.

This rearrangement joins TRBV5-1 to TRBJ2-7; as DNA is missing, the TRBD2 call by TCRdb cannot be tested. Germline CDR1 and CDR2: SGHRS and YFSETQ. The CDR3 consists of 14 residues. Here the CDR3 reads CASSWTQSSYEQYF.

This chain joins TRBV29-1 and TRBJ2-7; the TCRdb D gene call, TRBD2, has no DNA to confirm it. The CDR3 loop spans 17 amino acids. In germline, CDR1 is SQVTM, CDR2 ANQGSEA. CDR3 sequence reads: CSVEVIAGTTSIYEQYF.

This CDR3 is CSVGKSDAYEQYF. The V gene is TRBV29-1, the J gene TRBJ2-7. This CDR3 is 13 amino acids long. Germline V gives CDR1 SQVTM, CDR2 ANQGSEA.

This chain links TRBV12-3 or TRBV12-4 with TRBJ2-7; TCRdb's D gene call, TRBD1, goes unchecked for lack of DNA. This CDR3 is built from 12 residues. The CDR3 sequence is CASSGTGYEQYF.

J is TRBJ2-7 and V is TRBV27; TCRdb's D gene call, TRBD2, goes unchecked for lack of DNA. The CDR3 has 15 residues. CDR1 is MNHEY and CDR2 is SMNVEV in the germline V gene (reference sequence). The CDR3 loop reads CASSLSSHYSYEQFF.

The chain is built from TRBV12-3 or TRBV12-4 and TRBJ2-3. The CDR3 length is 14 residues. CDR3 amino acids: CASSTPEWQDTQYF.

This chain connects TRBV20-1 to TRBJ2-1; TCRdb designates TRBD1, a call that cannot be tested without DNA. Germline V lookup: CDR1 DFQATT, CDR2 SNEGSKA (reference sequence). The CDR3 consists of 14 residues. The CDR3 spells CSASGLGDYNEQFF.

The J gene is TRBJ2-1, the V gene TRBV10-3; there is no DNA to check the TCRdb D call of TRBD2. Germline loops: CDR1 ENHRY, CDR2 SYGVKD. CDR3 length equals 15 residues. The CDR3: CAITTGTFSYNEQFF.

The rearrangement uses TRBV4-1 and TRBJ2-7. Germline CDR1 MGHRA, CDR2 YSYEKL. This CDR3 is built from 17 residues. The CDR3 protein is CASSQRILAESLYEQYF.

This chain joins TRBV28 and TRBJ2-7; there is no DNA to check the TCRdb D call of TRBD2. The CDR3 is 15 amino acids. Per germline, CDR1 MDHEN and CDR2 SYDVKM. The CDR3 loop is CASSPEGPISYEQYF.

By frequency, this clonotype registers medium-sized (0.01 to 0.1%). The rearrangement uses TRBV6-2 or TRBV6-3 and TRBJ2-7; TCRdb proposes TRBD1, but this gene call is untestable without DNA. In germline, CDR1 is MNHEY, CDR2 SVGEGT. The CDR3 contains 15 residues. The CDR3 spells CASSSGTGEVYEQYF.

The chain is built from TRBV7-2 and TRBJ2-1; TCRdb's assignment of TRBD1 cannot be checked, as there is no DNA. CDR3 length equals 15 residues. In germline, CDR1 is SGHTA, CDR2 FQGNSA. The CDR3 is CASPTGGSSYNEQFF.

This chain's CDR3 is CASSKTSGESNEQFF. The rearrangement links TRBV5-1 to TRBJ2-1; TCRdb returns TRBD2, unconfirmable since there is no DNA. Germline CDR1 reads SGHRS; CDR2 reads YFSETQ. The CDR3 runs to 15 residues.

The J gene is TRBJ2-7, the V gene TRBV7-9; TCRdb outputs TRBD1, but without DNA this stays unchecked. CDR1 is SEHNR, CDR2 FQNEAQ, per germline (reference sequence). The CDR3 loop spans 16 amino acids. The CDR3 reads CASSSTRQAHSYEQYF. The full variable domain, rest sourced from reference TRBV7-9 and TRBJ2-7, is DTGVSQNPRHKITKRGQNVTFRCDPISEHNRLYWYRQTLGQGPEFLTYFQNEAQLEKSRLLSDRFSAERPKGSFSTLEIQRTEQGDSAMYLCASSSTRQAHSYEQYFGPGTRLTVT.

The chain carries TRBV12-3 or TRBV12-4 and TRBJ1-1; TCRdb picks TRBD1, but there is no DNA to check that call. The CDR3 has 14 residues. The CDR3 loop is CASNSRGWDTEAFF.

The chain carries TRBV29-1 and TRBJ2-7; the TCRdb D gene call, TRBD2, has no DNA to confirm it. CDR1 and CDR2 (germline): SQVTM, ANQGSEA. The CDR3 has 15 amino acids. CDR3 in amino acids: CSVGAFREGPYEQYF.

The chain carries TRBV28 and TRBJ2-7. Germline lookup yields CDR1 MDHEN and CDR2 SYDVKM. The CDR3 runs 12 residues. The CDR3 sequence is CASSSFQYEQYF.

The V and J genes are TRBV28 and TRBJ1-3; absent DNA, TCRdb's TRBD1 call cannot be checked. This CDR3 region has 19 residues. Germline CDR1 reads MDHEN; CDR2 reads SYDVKM. The CDR3 protein is CASSLSGRGPESSGNTIYF. The entire variable domain, with the rest obtained from reference TRBV28 and TRBJ1-3, is as follows: DVKVTQSSRYLVKRTGEKVFLECVQDMDHENMFWYRQDPGLGLRLIYFSYDVKMKEKGDIPEGYSVSREKKERFSLILESASTNQTSMYLCASSLSGRGPESSGNTIYFGEGSWLTVV.

The V call is TRBV3-1, the J call TRBJ2-3. The germline V gene has CDR1 LGHDT and CDR2 YNNKEL (reference sequence). The CDR3 runs 16 residues. CDR3 sequence: CASSQVNRFVPDTQYF.

This chain uses TRBV10-3 with TRBJ1-2; TCRdb reports TRBD1, a call that lacks DNA to check it against. The germline CDR1 and CDR2 sequences are ENHRY and SYGVKD. The CDR3 loop spans 16 amino acids. CDR3 loop: CAISDPLAGALYGYTF.

The chain recombines TRBV5-1 with TRBJ2-5; TCRdb picks TRBD1, but there is no DNA to check that call. This CDR3 is 15 amino acids long. Germline V gene sequence: CDR1 SGHRS, CDR2 YFSETQ. CDR3 amino acids: CASSYLGTGEETQYF.

This chain links TRBV12-3 or TRBV12-4 with TRBJ2-1. The CDR3 has 14 amino acids. The CDR3 region is CASSLLGFGNEQFF.

The chain recombines TRBV7-9 with TRBJ2-7; TCRdb outputs TRBD1, but without DNA this stays unchecked. The CDR3 has 14 residues. Germline CDR1 is SEHNR and CDR2 is FQNEAQ (reference sequence). The chain's CDR3 is CASSYDRGQYEQYF.

This chain uses TRBV4-3 with TRBJ2-3; the D call from TCRdb, TRBD1, cannot be confirmed without DNA. Per germline, CDR1 LGHNA and CDR2 YSLEER. The CDR3 loop spans 16 amino acids. The CDR3 loop reads CASSQAPTGGADTQYF.

The chain uses TRBV24-1 and TRBJ2-1; TCRdb outputs TRBD1, but without DNA this stays unchecked. The CDR3 totals 14 residues. CDR1 and CDR2 from the germline V gene are KGHDR and SFDVKD. This CDR3 is CATSGDRLDNEQFF.

The chain combines TRBV28 with TRBJ2-3; TCRdb reports TRBD2, a call that lacks DNA to check it against. The CDR3 length is 14 residues. Per the germline V gene, CDR1 is MDHEN and CDR2 is SYDVKM. This CDR3 reads CASKQRYGTDTQYF.

V usage is TRBV20-1 and J usage is TRBJ2-2; TCRdb's assignment of TRBD2 cannot be checked, as there is no DNA. Germline-derived CDR1 and CDR2 are DFQATT and SNEGSKA (reference sequence). The CDR3 sequence is 15 residues long. CDR3 residues: CSATTSGTYTGELFF.

This chain joins TRBV27 and TRBJ1-5; TCRdb selects TRBD1, and the lack of DNA leaves this call unchecked. Germline CDR1 reads MNHEY; CDR2 reads SMNVEV (reference sequence). CDR3 length equals 15 residues. The CDR3 spells CASRTGIYSNQPQHF.

The chain has TRBV12-3 or TRBV12-4 and TRBJ2-7; there is no DNA to check the TCRdb D call of TRBD1. This CDR3 is built from 14 residues. The CDR3 spells CASSPPGQTYEQYF.